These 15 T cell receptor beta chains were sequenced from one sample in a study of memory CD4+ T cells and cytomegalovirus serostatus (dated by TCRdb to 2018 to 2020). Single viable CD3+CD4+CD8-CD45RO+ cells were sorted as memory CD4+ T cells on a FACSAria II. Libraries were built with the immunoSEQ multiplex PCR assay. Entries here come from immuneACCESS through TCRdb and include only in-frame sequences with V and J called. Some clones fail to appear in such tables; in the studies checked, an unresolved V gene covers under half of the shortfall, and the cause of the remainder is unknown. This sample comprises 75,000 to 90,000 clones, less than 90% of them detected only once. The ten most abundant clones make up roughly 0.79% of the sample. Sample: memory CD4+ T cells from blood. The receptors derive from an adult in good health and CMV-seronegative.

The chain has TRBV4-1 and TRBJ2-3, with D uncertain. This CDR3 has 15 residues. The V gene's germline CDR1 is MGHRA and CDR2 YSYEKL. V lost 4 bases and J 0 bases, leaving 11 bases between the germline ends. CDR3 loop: CASSRDPSSTDTQYF. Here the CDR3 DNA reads TGCGCCAGCAGCCGAGATCCTTCTAGCACAGATACGCAGTATTTT.

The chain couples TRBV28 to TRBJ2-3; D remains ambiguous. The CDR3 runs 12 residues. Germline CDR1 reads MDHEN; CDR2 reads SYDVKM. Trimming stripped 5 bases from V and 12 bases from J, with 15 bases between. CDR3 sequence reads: CASSPIGLEQYF. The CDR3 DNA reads TGTGCCAGCAGTCCTATCGGGCTAGAACAGTATTTT.

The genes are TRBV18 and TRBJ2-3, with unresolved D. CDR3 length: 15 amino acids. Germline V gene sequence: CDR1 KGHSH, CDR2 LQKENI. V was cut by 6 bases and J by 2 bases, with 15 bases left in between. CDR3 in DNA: TGTGCCAGCTCGCCGGACGGTACGTCCACAGATACGCAGTATTTT. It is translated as CASSPDGTSTDTQYF.

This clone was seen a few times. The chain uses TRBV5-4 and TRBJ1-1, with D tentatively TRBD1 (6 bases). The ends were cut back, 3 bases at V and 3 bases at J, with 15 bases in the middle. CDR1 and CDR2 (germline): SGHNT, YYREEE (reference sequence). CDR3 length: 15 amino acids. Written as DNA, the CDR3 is TGTGCCAGCAGCTCTATGACAGGCCGGGACACTGAAGCTTTCTTT. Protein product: CASSSMTGRDTEAFF.

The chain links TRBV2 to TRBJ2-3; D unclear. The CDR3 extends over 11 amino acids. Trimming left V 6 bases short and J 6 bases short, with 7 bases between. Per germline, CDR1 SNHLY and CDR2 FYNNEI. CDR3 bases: TGTGCCAGCAGCCCGGAGGATACGCAGTATTTT. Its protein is CASSPEDTQYF.

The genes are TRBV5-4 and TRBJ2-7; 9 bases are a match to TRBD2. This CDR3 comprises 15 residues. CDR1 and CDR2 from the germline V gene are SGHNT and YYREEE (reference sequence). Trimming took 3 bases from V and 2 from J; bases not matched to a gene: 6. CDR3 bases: TGTGCCAGCAGCTACCTAGCGGGGACAACCTACGAGCAGTACTTC. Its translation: CASSYLAGTTYEQYF.

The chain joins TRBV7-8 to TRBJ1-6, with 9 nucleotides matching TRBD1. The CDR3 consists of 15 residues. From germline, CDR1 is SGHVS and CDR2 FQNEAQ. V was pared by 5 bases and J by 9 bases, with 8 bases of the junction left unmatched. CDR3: CASSPRTGEGSPLHF. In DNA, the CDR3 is TGTGCCAGCAGCCCTCGGACAGGGGAAGGTTCACCCCTCCACTTT.

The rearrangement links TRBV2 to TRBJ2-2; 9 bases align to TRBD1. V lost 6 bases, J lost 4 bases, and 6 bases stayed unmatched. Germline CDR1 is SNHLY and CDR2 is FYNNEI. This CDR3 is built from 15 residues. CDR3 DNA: TGTGCCAGCAGATTACAGGGGGCGATCACCGGGGAGCTGTTTTTT. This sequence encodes CASRLQGAITGELFF.

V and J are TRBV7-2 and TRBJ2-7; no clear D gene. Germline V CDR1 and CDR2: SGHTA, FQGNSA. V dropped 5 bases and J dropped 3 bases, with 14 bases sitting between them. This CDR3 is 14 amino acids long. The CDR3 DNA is TGTGCCAGCAGCCTCTCCACCCTGGTCTACGAGCAGTACTTC. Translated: CASSLSTLVYEQYF.

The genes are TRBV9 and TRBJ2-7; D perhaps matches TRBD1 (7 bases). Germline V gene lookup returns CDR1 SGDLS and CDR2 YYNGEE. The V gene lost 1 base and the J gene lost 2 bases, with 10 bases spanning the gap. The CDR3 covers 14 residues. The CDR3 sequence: CASSVQGGPYEQYF. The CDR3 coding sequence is TGTGCCAGCAGCGTACAGGGGGGCCCCTACGAGCAGTACTTC. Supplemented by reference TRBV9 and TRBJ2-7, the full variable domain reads DSGVTQTPKHLITATGQRVTLRCSPRSGDLSVYWYQQSLDQGLQFLIQYYNGEERAKGNILERFSAQQFPDLHSELNLSSLELGDSALYFCASSVQGGPYEQYFGPGTRLTVT.

This CDR3 is CAIKQGVGANEKLFF. The CDR3 DNA reads TGTGCCATCAAGCAGGGCGTCGGAGCTAATGAAAAACTGTTTTTT. V is TRBV10-3 and J is TRBJ1-4; a weak D match, TRBD1 (5 bases). Germline V CDR1 and CDR2: ENHRY, SYGVKD. The CDR3 runs 15 residues. V lost 7 bases to trimming and J lost 3 bases, with 15 bases between them.

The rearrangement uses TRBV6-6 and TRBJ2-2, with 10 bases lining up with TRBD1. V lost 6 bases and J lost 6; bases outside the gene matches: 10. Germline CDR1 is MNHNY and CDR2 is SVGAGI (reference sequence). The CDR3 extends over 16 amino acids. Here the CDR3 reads CASSLGQGVGPGELFF. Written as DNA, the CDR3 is TGTGCCAGCAGCCTCGGACAGGGGGTGGGCCCCGGGGAGCTGTTTTTT.

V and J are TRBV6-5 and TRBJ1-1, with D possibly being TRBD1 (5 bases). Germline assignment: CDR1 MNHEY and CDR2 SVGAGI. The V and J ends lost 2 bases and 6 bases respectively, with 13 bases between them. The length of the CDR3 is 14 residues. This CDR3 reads CASSYNTGTPEAFF. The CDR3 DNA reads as TGTGCCAGCAGTTACAACACAGGAACCCCTGAAGCTTTCTTT.

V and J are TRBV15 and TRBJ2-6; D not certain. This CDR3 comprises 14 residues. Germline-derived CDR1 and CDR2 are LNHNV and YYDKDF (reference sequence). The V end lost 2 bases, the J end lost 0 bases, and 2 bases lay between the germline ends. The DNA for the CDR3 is TGTGCCACCAGCAGATTCTCTGGGGCCAACGTCCTGACTTTC. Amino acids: CATSRFSGANVLTF.

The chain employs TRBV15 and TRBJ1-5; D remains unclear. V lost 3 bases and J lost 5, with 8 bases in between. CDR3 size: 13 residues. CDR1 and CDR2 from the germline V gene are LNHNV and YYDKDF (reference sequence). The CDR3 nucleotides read TGTGCCACCAGCAGGGGATTAGATCAGCCCCAGCATTTT. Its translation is CATSRGLDQPQHF.